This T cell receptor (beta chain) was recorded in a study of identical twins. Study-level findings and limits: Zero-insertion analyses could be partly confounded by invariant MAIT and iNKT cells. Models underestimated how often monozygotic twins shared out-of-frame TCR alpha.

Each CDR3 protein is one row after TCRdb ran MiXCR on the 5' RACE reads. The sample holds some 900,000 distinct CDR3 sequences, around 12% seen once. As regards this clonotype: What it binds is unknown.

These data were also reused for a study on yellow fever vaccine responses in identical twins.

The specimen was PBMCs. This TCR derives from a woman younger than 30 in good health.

The CDR3 spells CASRTRRTTIYF. Written as DNA, the CDR3 is TGTGCCAGCAGGACGCGACGAACCACCATATATTTT. The chain recombines TRBV12-3 or TRBV12-4 with TRBJ1-3; no firm D call. Deletions cut 6 bases from V and 9 bases from J, with 12 bases between. The CDR3 loop spans 12 amino acids.